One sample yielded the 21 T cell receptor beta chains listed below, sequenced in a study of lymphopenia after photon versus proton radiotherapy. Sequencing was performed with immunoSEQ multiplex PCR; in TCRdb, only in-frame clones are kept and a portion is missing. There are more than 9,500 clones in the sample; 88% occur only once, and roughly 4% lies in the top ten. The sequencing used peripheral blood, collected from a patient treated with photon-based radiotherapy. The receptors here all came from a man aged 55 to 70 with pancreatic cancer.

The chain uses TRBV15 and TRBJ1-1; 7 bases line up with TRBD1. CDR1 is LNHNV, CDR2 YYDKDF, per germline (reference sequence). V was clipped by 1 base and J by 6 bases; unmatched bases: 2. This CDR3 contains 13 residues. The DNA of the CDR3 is TGTGCCACCAGCAGAGGACAGGGTGCTGAAGCTTTCTTT. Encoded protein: CATSRGQGAEAFF.

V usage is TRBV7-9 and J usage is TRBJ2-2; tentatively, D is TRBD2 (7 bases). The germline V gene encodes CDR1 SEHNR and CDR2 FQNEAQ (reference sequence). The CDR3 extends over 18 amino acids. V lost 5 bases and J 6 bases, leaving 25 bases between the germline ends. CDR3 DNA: TGTGCCAGCAGCGTGGGAGGGGGTATCGGATGGATCGCCGGGGAGCTGTTTTTT. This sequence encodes CASSVGGGIGWIAGELFF.

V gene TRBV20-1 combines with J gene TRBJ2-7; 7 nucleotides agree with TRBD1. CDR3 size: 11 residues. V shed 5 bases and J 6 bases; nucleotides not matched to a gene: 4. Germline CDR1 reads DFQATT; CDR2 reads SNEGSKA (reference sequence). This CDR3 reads CSALRGSEQYF. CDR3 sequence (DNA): TGCAGTGCTCTCAGGGGGAGCGAGCAGTACTTC.

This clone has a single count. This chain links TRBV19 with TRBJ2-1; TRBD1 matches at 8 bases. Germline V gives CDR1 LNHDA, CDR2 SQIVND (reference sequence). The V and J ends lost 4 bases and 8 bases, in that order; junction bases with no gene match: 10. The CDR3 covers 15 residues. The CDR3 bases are TGTGCCAGTAGTAGGCCGGGACAGGAAGGTTATGAGCAGTTCTTC. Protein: CASSRPGQEGYEQFF.

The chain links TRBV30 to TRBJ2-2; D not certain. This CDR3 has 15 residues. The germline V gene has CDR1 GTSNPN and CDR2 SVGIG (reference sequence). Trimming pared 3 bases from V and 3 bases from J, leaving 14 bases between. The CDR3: CAWRRDTTHTGELFF. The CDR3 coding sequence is TGTGCCTGGAGAAGAGACACGACCCACACCGGGGAGCTGTTTTTT. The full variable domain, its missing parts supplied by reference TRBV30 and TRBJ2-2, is SQTIHQWPATLVQPVGSPLSLECTVEGTSNPNLYWYRQAAGRGLQLLFYSVGIGQISSEVPQNLSASRPQDRQFILSSKKLLLSDSGFYLCAWRRDTTHTGELFFGEGSRLTVL.

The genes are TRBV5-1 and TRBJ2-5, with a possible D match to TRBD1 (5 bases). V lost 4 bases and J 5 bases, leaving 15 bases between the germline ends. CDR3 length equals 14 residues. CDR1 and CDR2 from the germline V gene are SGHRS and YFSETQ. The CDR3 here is CASSPTAGRETQYF. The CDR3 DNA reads TGCGCCAGCAGCCCGACCGCAGGGCGGGAGACCCAGTACTTC.

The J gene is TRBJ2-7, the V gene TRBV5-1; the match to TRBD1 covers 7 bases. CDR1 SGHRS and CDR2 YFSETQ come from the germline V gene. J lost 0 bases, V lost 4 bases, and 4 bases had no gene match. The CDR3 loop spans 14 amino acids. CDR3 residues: CASSPDRASYEQYF. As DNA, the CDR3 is TGCGCCAGCAGCCCTGACAGGGCCTCCTACGAGCAGTACTTC. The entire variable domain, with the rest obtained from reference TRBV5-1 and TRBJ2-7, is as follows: KAGVTQTPRYLIKTRGQQVTLSCSPISGHRSVSWYQQTPGQGLQFLFEYFSETQRNKGNFPGRFSGRQFSNSRSEMNVSTLELGDSALYLCASSPDRASYEQYFGPGTRLTVT.

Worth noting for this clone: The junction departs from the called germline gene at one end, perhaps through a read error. As DNA, the CDR3 is TGCGTCAGCGACGGGGGGAAGGGCCTTTCACCCCTCCACTTT. Translating it yields CVSDGGKGLSPLHF. V usage is TRBV10-1 and J usage is TRBJ1-6, with D maybe TRBD1 (5 bases). The CDR3 consists of 14 residues. Germline CDR1 WNHNN, CDR2 SYGVQD (reference sequence).

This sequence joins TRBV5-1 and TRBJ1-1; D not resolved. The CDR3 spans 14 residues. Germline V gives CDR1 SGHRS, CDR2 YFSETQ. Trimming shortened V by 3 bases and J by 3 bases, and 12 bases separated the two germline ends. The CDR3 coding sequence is TGCGCCAGCAGCTCCTCCGCCGGGGACACTGAAGCTTTCTTT. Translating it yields CASSSSAGDTEAFF.

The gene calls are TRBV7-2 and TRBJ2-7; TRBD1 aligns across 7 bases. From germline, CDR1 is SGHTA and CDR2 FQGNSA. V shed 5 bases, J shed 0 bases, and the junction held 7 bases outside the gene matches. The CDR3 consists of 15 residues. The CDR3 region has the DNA TGTGCCAGCAGCCGACAGGGAACTAGCTCCTACGAGCAGTACTTC. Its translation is CASSRQGTSSYEQYF.

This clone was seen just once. CDR3 sequence (DNA): TGTGCCAGCAGCTTAGGCCGGACAGGCGGCACCGGGGAGCTGTTTTTT. Translation gives CASSLGRTGGTGELFF. The rearrangement uses TRBV7-3 and TRBJ2-2; 7 bases map to TRBD1. V trimming: 2 bases; J trimming: 4 bases; junction bases outside the gene matches: 7. Germline V gene data show CDR1 as SGHTA and CDR2 as FQGTGA. There are 16 residues in the CDR3.

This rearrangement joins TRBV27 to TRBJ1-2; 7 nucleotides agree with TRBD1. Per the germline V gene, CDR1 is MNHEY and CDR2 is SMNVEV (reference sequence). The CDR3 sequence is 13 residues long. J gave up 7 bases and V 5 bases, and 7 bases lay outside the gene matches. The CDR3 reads CASSPGTAAGYTF. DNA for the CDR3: TGTGCCAGCAGTCCGGGGACAGCGGCTGGCTACACCTTC.

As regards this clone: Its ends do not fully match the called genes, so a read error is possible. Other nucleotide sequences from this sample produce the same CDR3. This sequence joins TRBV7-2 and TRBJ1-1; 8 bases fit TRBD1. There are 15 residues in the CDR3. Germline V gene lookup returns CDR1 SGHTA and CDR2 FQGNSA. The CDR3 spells CASSITGQGGTEAFF. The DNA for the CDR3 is TGTGCCAGCAGCATTACTGGACAGGGTGGGACTGAAGCCTTCTTT.

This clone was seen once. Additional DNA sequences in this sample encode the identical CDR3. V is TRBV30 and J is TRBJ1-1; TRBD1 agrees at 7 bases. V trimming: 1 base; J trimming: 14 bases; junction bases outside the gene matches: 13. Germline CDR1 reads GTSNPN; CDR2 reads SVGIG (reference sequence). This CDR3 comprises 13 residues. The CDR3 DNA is TGTGCCTGGAGTGCGTACGCGGGACAGTTGGCCTTCTTT. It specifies CAWSAYAGQLAFF.

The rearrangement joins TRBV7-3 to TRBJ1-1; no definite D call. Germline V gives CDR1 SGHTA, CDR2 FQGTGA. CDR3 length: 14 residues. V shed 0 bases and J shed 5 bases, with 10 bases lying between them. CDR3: CASSLTDSGTEAFF. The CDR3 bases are TGTGCCAGCAGCTTAACGGATAGTGGGACTGAAGCTTTCTTT.

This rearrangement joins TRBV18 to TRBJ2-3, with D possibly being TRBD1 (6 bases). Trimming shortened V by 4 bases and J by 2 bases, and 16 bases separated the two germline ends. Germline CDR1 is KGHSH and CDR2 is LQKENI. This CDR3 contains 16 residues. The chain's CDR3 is CASSRQAGLDTDTQYF. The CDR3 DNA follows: TGTGCCAGCTCACGACAGGCAGGTCTGGACACAGATACGCAGTATTTT.

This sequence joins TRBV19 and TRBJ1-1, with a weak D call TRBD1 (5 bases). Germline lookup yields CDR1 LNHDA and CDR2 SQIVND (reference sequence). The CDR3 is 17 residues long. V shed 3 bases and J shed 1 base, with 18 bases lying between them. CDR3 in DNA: TGTGCCAGTAGTATCCGCCAGGGCGGATTGTGGAACACTGAAGCTTTCTTT. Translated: CASSIRQGGLWNTEAFF.

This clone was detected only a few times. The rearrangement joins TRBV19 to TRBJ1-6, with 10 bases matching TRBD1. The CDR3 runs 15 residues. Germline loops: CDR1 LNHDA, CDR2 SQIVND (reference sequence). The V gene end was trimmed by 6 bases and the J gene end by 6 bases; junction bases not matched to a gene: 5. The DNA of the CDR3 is TGTGCCAGTAGCAGACAGGGGGCGGTTAATTCACCCCTCCACTTT. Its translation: CASSRQGAVNSPLHF.

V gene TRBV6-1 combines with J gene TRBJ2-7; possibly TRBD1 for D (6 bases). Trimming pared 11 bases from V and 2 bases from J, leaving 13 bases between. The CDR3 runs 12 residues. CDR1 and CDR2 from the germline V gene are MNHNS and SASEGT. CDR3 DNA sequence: TGTGCCGTCAGGGGACAAACCTACGAGCAGTACTTC. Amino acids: CAVRGQTYEQYF.

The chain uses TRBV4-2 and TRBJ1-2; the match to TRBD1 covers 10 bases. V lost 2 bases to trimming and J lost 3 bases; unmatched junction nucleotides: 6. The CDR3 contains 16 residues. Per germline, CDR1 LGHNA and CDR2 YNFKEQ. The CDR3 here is CASSQSSGQGDYGYTF. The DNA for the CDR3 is TGTGCCAGCAGCCAAAGTTCCGGACAGGGGGACTATGGCTACACCTTC.

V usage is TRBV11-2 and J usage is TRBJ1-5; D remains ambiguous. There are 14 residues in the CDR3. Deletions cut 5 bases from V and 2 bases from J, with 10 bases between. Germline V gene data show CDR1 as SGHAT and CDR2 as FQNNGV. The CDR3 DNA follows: TGTGCCAGCAGCCCCCATGGAGGCAATCAGCCCCAGCATTTT. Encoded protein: CASSPHGGNQPQHF.